Reported below is one T cell receptor (beta chain). Trimming stripped 0 bases from V and 0 bases from J, with 10 bases between. CDR3 length: 15 amino acids. Germline V lookup: CDR1 SQVTM, CDR2 ANQGSEA. These data belong to a study of T cell changes during pregnancy in multiple sclerosis. Measured with immunoSEQ multiplex PCR; TCRdb has only the in-frame clones, and not every one. The profile shows about 87,000 clones, approximately 92% of them singletons. The source material was peripheral blood, sampled in the third trimester of pregnancy. This clonotype was sampled from a female donor in good health, enrolled as a control in a pregnancy study. V and J are TRBV29-1 and TRBJ2-3, with a weak D call TRBD1 (6 bases). The CDR3, as DNA: TGCAGCGTTGAAGATCAGGGGACAAGCACAGATACGCAGTATTTT. Its translation: CSVEDQGTSTDTQYF.